This TCR beta chain was documented in a study of PD-1 blockade in classical Hodgkin lymphoma. Study background: With a 2-week interval, patients received intravenous nivolumab at 3 mg/kg.

The repertoire was sequenced with immunoSEQ multiplex PCR; TCRdb's copy has only in-frame clones and lacks some. The data hold about 97,000 clones, with roughly 84% observed a single time. Every patient relapsed after autologous stem cell transplantation, and brentuximab vedotin exposure varied. The receptor was derived from a human donor with classical Hodgkin lymphoma. The sequenced sample was peripheral blood mononuclear cells (PBMCs), obtained at baseline.

The CDR3 DNA follows: TGCAGCTTCGACCGGGGTTCCTACGAGCAGTACTTC. It translates to CSFDRGSYEQYF. V usage is TRBV29-1 and J usage is TRBJ2-7; D is perhaps TRBD2 (5 bases). Trimming took off 8 bases at V and 1 base at J, with 12 bases between the two ends. Germline loops: CDR1 SQVTM, CDR2 ANQGSEA. CDR3 length: 12 amino acids.